The next 28 T cell receptor beta chains were all read from a single sample in a study of identical twins. TCRdb re-called the 5' RACE reads through MiXCR, storing one row per CDR3 protein. The sample has 640,000 or so distinct CDR3 sequences, 5.5% to 7.5% seen once. Sequenced input: naive T cells sorted from blood. These TCRs come from a man younger than 35 in good health.

The gene calls are TRBV21-1 and TRBJ2-7; whether TRBD2, the table's D call, matches the DNA was not checked. TRBV21-1 is a pseudogene. The CDR3 runs 15 residues. The CDR3 sequence: CASSKGRDYLYEQYV. In DNA, the CDR3 is TGTGCCAGCAGCAAAGGCCGGGACTACCTCTACGAGCAGTACGTC.

This clonotype has at least ten counts. This chain uses TRBV15 with TRBJ2-3; TRBD1 is a possible D gene (7 bases). This CDR3 comprises 13 residues. V lost 9 bases, J lost 1 base, and 11 bases lay in between. Germline CDR1 LNHNV, CDR2 YYDKDF (reference sequence). The CDR3 spells CATTGEGTDTQYF. CDR3 DNA: TGTGCCACAACAGGGGAGGGCACAGATACGCAGTATTTT.

The rearrangement links TRBV19 to TRBJ2-5; weak D call: TRBD1 (6 bases). The CDR3 contains 13 residues. Germline CDR1 is LNHDA and CDR2 is SQIVND (reference sequence). Trimming shortened V by 7 bases and J by 1 base, and 10 bases separated the two germline ends. CDR3 amino acids: CASNRALQETQYF. CDR3 DNA: TGTGCCAGTAACAGGGCCCTCCAAGAGACCCAGTACTTC.

V and J are TRBV7-9 and TRBJ2-4; D ambiguous. Germline lookup yields CDR1 SEHNR and CDR2 FQNEAQ (reference sequence). Deletions cut 0 bases from V and 16 bases from J, with 13 bases between. The CDR3 has 12 residues. CDR3: CASSLAGGYPYF. The CDR3 bases are TGTGCCAGCAGCTTAGCGGGTGGATATCCTTACTTC.

The sample holds a few counts of this clonotype. The gene calls are TRBV7-2 and TRBJ2-7; D gene ambiguous. Germline V gives CDR1 SGHTA, CDR2 FQGNSA. The CDR3 runs 14 residues. V was clipped by 1 base and J by 0 bases, with 7 bases between them. CDR3 in DNA: TGTGCCAGCAGCTTAGACCCCTTCTCCTACGAGCAGTACTTC. Translating gives CASSLDPFSYEQYF.

This clonotype was seen at least ten times. The chain links TRBV12-3 or TRBV12-4 to TRBJ2-3, with TRBD2 identical over 9 bases. There are 16 residues in the CDR3. J was trimmed by 6 bases and V by 6 bases; bases with no gene match: 13. CDR3 bases: TGTGCCAGCAGCCCCCAGGGAGCGGGGGGCGTGGATACGCAGTATTTT. Translating it yields CASSPQGAGGVDTQYF.

This clonotype came up many times. The chain uses TRBV15 and TRBJ1-2; a possible D gene is TRBD1 (6 bases). CDR3 size: 14 residues. The germline V gene has CDR1 LNHNV and CDR2 YYDKDF (reference sequence). V was shortened by 5 bases and J by 4 bases, with 14 bases between the two germline ends. Here the CDR3 reads CATSPTGWTYGYTF. The DNA for the CDR3 is TGTGCCACCAGCCCTACAGGGTGGACCTATGGCTACACCTTC.

This clonotype was counted ten times or more. V and J are TRBV6-1 and TRBJ2-7, with 8 bases that match TRBD1. Trimming cost V 6 bases and J 3 bases; bases outside gene matches: 7. The CDR3 totals 14 residues. The germline CDR1 and CDR2 sequences are MNHNS and SASEGT. The CDR3 coding sequence is TGTGCCAGCAGCCCCGGGACAGGATACTACGAGCAGTACTTC. Its protein product is CASSPGTGYYEQYF.

This clonotype was counted at least ten times. This chain joins TRBV5-1 and TRBJ2-2, with D perhaps TRBD1 (7 bases). The V gene lost 3 bases and the J gene lost 2 bases, with 14 bases spanning the gap. CDR3 length: 16 residues. The germline gives CDR1 SGHRS, CDR2 YFSETQ. CDR3 loop: CASSYAGTANTGELFF. The CDR3 DNA reads as TGCGCCAGCAGCTACGCGGGGACAGCTAACACCGGGGAGCTGTTTTTT.

This clonotype was counted only a few times. V gene TRBV7-2 combines with J gene TRBJ2-7; D gene ambiguous. This CDR3 spans 13 amino acids. The germline CDR1 and CDR2 sequences are SGHTA and FQGNSA. The V gene lost 4 bases and the J gene lost 9 bases, with 16 bases spanning the gap. The CDR3 spells CASSSSTELRQYF. The CDR3 DNA sequence: TGTGCCAGCAGCTCTTCGACCGAGCTTCGGCAGTACTTC. Supplemented by reference TRBV7-2 and TRBJ2-7, the full variable domain reads GAGVSQSPSNKVTEKGKDVELRCDPISGHTALYWYRQSLGQGLEFLIYFQGNSAPDKSGLPSDRFSAERTGGSVSTLTIQRTQQEDSAVYLCASSSSTELRQYFGPGTRLTVT.

This clonotype was seen ten or more times. V is TRBV6-5 and J is TRBJ2-3; 8 nucleotides match TRBD2. CDR1 and CDR2 from the germline V gene are MNHEY and SVGAGI. V was pared by 2 bases and J by 0 bases, with 1 base of the junction left unmatched. This CDR3 has 15 residues. CDR3 DNA sequence: TGTGCCAGCAGTTACAGCGGGAGAAGCACAGATACGCAGTATTTT. Translation: CASSYSGRSTDTQYF.

This clonotype was counted at least ten times. V usage is TRBV7-8 and J usage is TRBJ2-5; D remains unclear. Germline-derived CDR1 and CDR2 are SGHVS and FQNEAQ. This CDR3 spans 11 amino acids. V lost 11 bases and J lost 3, with 10 bases in between. The DNA of the CDR3 is TGTGCCGTGGGTGGAAAAGAGACCCAGTACTTC. It translates to CAVGGKETQYF. Full variable domain (outside the CDR3, taken from reference TRBV7-8 and TRBJ2-5): GAGVSQSPRYKVAKRGQDVALRCDPISGHVSLFWYQQALGQGPEFLTYFQNEAQLDKSGLPSDRFFAERPEGSVSTLKIQRTQQEDSAVYLCAVGGKETQYFGPGTRLLVL.

This clonotype was recorded at least ten times. This sequence joins TRBV15 and TRBJ1-5, with D possibly TRBD1 on 6 matching bases. This CDR3 has 16 residues. Germline V gene data show CDR1 as LNHNV and CDR2 as YYDKDF (reference sequence). V dropped 0 bases and J dropped 6 bases, with 15 bases sitting between them. The CDR3 DNA sequence: TGTGCCACCAGCAGAGAGTCAACAGGGCCCACTCAGCCCCAGCATTTT. Its translation is CATSRESTGPTQPQHF.

The rearrangement uses TRBV4-1 and TRBJ2-5; D possibly corresponds to TRBD1 (6 bases). The CDR3 spans 14 residues. In germline, CDR1 is MGHRA, CDR2 YSYEKL. V lost 4 bases and J lost 4, with 13 bases in between. Here the CDR3 reads CASSLSQGPETQYF. In DNA form, the CDR3 reads TGCGCCAGCAGCCTATCACAGGGCCCAGAGACCCAGTACTTC.

This clonotype appeared many times. The gene calls are TRBV12-3 or TRBV12-4 and TRBJ1-5, with TRBD1 as a possible D gene (5 bases). Deletions cut 6 bases from V and 6 bases from J, with 15 bases between. The length of the CDR3 is 14 residues. CDR3 loop: CASSTRDRLQPQHF. DNA of the CDR3: TGTGCCAGCAGCACCAGGGACCGACTTCAGCCCCAGCATTTT.

This clonotype showed up many times. This chain joins TRBV7-3 and TRBJ2-1, with D maybe TRBD2 (5 bases). Germline-derived CDR1 and CDR2 are SGHTA and FQGTGA. This CDR3 has 18 amino acids. The V end lost 0 bases, the J end lost 0 bases, and 15 bases lay between the germline ends. CDR3 residues: CASSLTPGGGSSYNEQFF. Here the CDR3 DNA reads TGTGCCAGCAGCTTAACTCCTGGCGGAGGCAGCTCCTACAATGAGCAGTTCTTC.

This clonotype has ten or more counts. CDR3 protein: CASSLGLRAGELFF. The CDR3 bases are TGTGCCAGCAGCTTGGGCCTACGGGCCGGGGAGCTGTTTTTT. The rearrangement links TRBV7-8 to TRBJ2-2; no firm D call. The germline V and J ends were trimmed by 3 bases and 6 bases, with 11 bases remaining between them. Germline V gene sequence: CDR1 SGHVS, CDR2 FQNEAQ. CDR3 length: 14 amino acids.

This clonotype was recorded at least ten times. The gene calls are TRBV7-9 and TRBJ2-7; D is unclear. Germline V gene sequence: CDR1 SEHNR, CDR2 FQNEAQ (reference sequence). There are 13 residues in the CDR3. Trimming cost V 0 bases and J 5 bases, with 8 bases left between them. The CDR3 loop is CASSLARSDEQYV. In nucleotides, the CDR3 is TGTGCCAGCAGCTTAGCGCGGTCCGACGAGCAGTACGTC.

There are a few counts of this clonotype. This chain connects TRBV5-1 to TRBJ2-5; D could derive from TRBD1 or TRBD2 (5 bases each). CDR3 length equals 16 residues. V gave up 1 base and J gave up 6 bases, with 19 bases separating them. CDR1 is SGHRS and CDR2 is YFSETQ in the germline V gene. CDR3 loop: CASSLSSAPSGQTQYF. The CDR3 region has the DNA TGCGCCAGCAGCTTGTCCTCGGCCCCCTCGGGGCAGACCCAGTACTTC. The full variable domain, rest sourced from reference TRBV5-1 and TRBJ2-5, is KAGVTQTPRYLIKTRGQQVTLSCSPISGHRSVSWYQQTPGQGLQFLFEYFSETQRNKGNFPGRFSGRQFSNSRSEMNVSTLELGDSALYLCASSLSSAPSGQTQYFGPGTRLLVL.

This clonotype has more than one count but fewer than ten. This CDR3 is CSVDRVYNEQFF. The CDR3 DNA is TGCAGCGTTGATAGAGTTTACAATGAGCAGTTCTTC. The V call is TRBV29-1, the J call TRBJ2-1; D is uncertain. V lost 3 bases and J lost 4, with 7 bases in between. Looked up from germline, CDR1 is SQVTM and CDR2 is ANQGSEA. CDR3 length equals 12 residues.

In this sample, this clonotype turned up many times. This chain links TRBV9 with TRBJ2-1, with D possibly matching TRBD2 (6 bases). Germline CDR1 SGDLS, CDR2 YYNGEE. Between the trimmed V and J ends, which lost 4 bases and 7 bases, there was a span of 9 bases. The CDR3 totals 12 residues. CDR3 in amino acids: CASSRGLNEQFF. Written as DNA, the CDR3 is TGTGCCAGCAGCCGGGGGTTAAATGAGCAGTTCTTC.

This clonotype was recorded at least ten times. J is TRBJ2-5 and V is TRBV5-1, with D unresolved. Trimming stripped 3 bases from V and 2 bases from J, with 11 bases between. This CDR3 has 14 amino acids. Germline assignment: CDR1 SGHRS and CDR2 YFSETQ. The CDR3 DNA follows: TGCGCCAGCAGCTCTGTCACATCACAAGAGACCCAGTACTTC. It specifies CASSSVTSQETQYF.

This clonotype has a handful of counts. The V and J genes are TRBV2 and TRBJ2-1; a possible D gene is TRBD2 (5 bases). Trimming took 4 bases from V and 7 from J, leaving 11 bases between them. The CDR3 is 13 amino acids. Germline V lookup: CDR1 SNHLY, CDR2 FYNNEI. CDR3 loop: CASSGRWINEQFF. CDR3 nucleotide sequence: TGTGCCAGCAGTGGGAGGTGGATTAATGAGCAGTTCTTC.

This clonotype was seen many times. This chain links TRBV10-3 with TRBJ2-5, with 8 bases aligning to TRBD1. The CDR3 runs to 16 residues. Germline lookup yields CDR1 ENHRY and CDR2 SYGVKD. V shed 4 bases, J shed 2 bases, and the junction held 9 bases outside the gene matches. The CDR3 is CAISGIQGEGQETQYF. The CDR3 nucleotides read TGTGCCATCAGTGGAATACAGGGGGAAGGGCAAGAGACCCAGTACTTC.

As DNA, the CDR3 is TGTGCCAGCAGCTTAGAGCCCGGACTAGCGGGCGCCCCCTCCGAGCAGTACTTC. As protein: CASSLEPGLAGAPSEQYF. The chain joins TRBV11-2 to TRBJ2-7; 11 bases match TRBD2. V dropped 0 bases and J dropped 6; count of bases not matched to a gene: 13. Germline V gene sequence: CDR1 SGHAT, CDR2 FQNNGV. The CDR3 loop spans 18 amino acids.

This clonotype was seen at least ten times. This chain connects TRBV20-1 to TRBJ2-3; 10 bases align to TRBD1. Per germline, CDR1 DFQATT and CDR2 SNEGSKA (reference sequence). The CDR3 runs to 14 residues. Trimming took 3 bases from V and 1 from J; bases not matched to a gene: 1. CDR3 sequence: CSASGTGGTDTQYF. CDR3 bases: TGCAGTGCTAGCGGGACAGGGGGCACAGATACGCAGTATTTT.

V and J are TRBV7-2 and TRBJ1-3; D is undetermined. Germline V CDR1 and CDR2: SGHTA, FQGNSA. There are 13 residues in the CDR3. For the CDR3, the DNA is TGTGCGTCGCGGGGTGGTACTGGAAACACCATATATTTT. Translating it yields CASRGGTGNTIYF. The variable domain in full, completed from reference TRBV7-2 and TRBJ1-3, reads GAGVSQSPSNKVTEKGKDVELRCDPISGHTALYWYRQSLGQGLEFLIYFQGNSAPDKSGLPSDRFSAERTGGSVSTLTIQRTQQEDSAVYLCASRGGTGNTIYFGEGSWLTVV.

V is TRBV28 and J is TRBJ2-7, with TRBD2 identical over 8 bases. This CDR3 has 16 amino acids. The germline V gene encodes CDR1 MDHEN and CDR2 SYDVKM. J was trimmed by 2 bases and V by 5 bases; bases with no gene match: 11. Here the CDR3 reads CASSPITAGGPYEQYF. CDR3 DNA sequence: TGTGCCAGCAGTCCCATTACCGCGGGAGGCCCCTACGAGCAGTACTTC.